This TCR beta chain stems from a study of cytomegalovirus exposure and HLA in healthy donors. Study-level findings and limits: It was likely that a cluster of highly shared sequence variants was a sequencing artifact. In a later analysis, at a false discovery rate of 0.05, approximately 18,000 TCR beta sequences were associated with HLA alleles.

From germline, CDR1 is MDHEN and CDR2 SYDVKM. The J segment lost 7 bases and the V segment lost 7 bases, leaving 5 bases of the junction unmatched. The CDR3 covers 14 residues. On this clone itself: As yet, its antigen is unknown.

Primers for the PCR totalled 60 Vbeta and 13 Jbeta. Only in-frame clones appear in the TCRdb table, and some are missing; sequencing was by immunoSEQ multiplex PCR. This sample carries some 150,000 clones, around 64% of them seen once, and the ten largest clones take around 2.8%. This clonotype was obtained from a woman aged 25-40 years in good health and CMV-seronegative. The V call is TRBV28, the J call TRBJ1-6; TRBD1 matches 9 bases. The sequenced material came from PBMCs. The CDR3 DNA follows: TGTGCCAGCACCGGGACAGGGTCAAATTCACCCCTCCACTTT. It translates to CASTGTGSNSPLHF.